What follows are 4 T cell receptor beta chains derived from one specimen sequenced in a study of blood T cell repertoires in COVID-19. Clones were read by immunoSEQ multiplex PCR, and TCRdb kept only the in-frame ones, dropping some. This table has approximately 97,000 clones, about 90% appearing once. The sequencing input was peripheral blood. The receptors shown here come from a woman between 45 and 65 years old with COVID-19, enrolled during active disease.

The J gene is TRBJ2-1, the V gene TRBV7-9; D is perhaps TRBD2 (5 bases). The V gene lost 0 bases and the J gene lost 8 bases, with 14 bases spanning the gap. The CDR3 spans 15 residues. Per germline, CDR1 SEHNR and CDR2 FQNEAQ (reference sequence). CDR3 nucleotide sequence: TGTGCCAGCAGCTTAGCGGGGAGTTACGAGGATGAGCAGTTCTTC. It is translated as CASSLAGSYEDEQFF. Supplemented by reference TRBV7-9 and TRBJ2-1, the full variable domain reads DTGVSQNPRHKITKRGQNVTFRCDPISEHNRLYWYRQTLGQGPEFLTYFQNEAQLEKSRLLSDRFSAERPKGSFSTLEIQRTEQGDSAMYLCASSLAGSYEDEQFFGPGTRLTVL.

The chain carries TRBV3-1 (or the pseudogene TRBV3-2) and TRBJ2-4, with TRBD2 as a possible D gene (7 bases). This CDR3 region has 16 residues. Germline loops: CDR1 LGHDT, CDR2 YNNKEL (reference sequence). V dropped 1 base and J dropped 1 base, with 11 bases sitting between them. CDR3 DNA sequence: TGTGCCAGCAGCCAAGGGGGGGGCCTGGCCAAAAACATTCAGTACTTC. Translating it yields CASSQGGGLAKNIQYF.

The chain is built from TRBV6-1 and TRBJ1-2; 8 bases align to TRBD1. V lost 0 bases and J lost 4; bases outside the gene matches: 4. Germline CDR1 MNHNS, CDR2 SASEGT. The CDR3 contains 15 residues. CDR3 amino acids: CASSEAPTGGYGYTF. CDR3 DNA sequence: TGTGCCAGCAGTGAAGCACCTACAGGGGGCTATGGCTACACCTTC.

J is TRBJ2-7 and V is TRBV5-1; 9 bases match TRBD1. Germline V CDR1 and CDR2: SGHRS, YFSETQ. The CDR3 runs to 14 residues. V gave up 3 bases and J gave up 7 bases; unmatched junction bases: 8. This CDR3 reads CASSWGQGPSEQYF. In DNA, the CDR3 is TGCGCCAGCAGCTGGGGACAGGGACCCTCGGAGCAGTACTTC.